Below are 9 T cell receptor beta chains sequenced from a single sample in a study of shared clonotypes between healthy human individuals. Only in-frame clones appear in the TCRdb table, and some are missing; sequencing was by immunoSEQ multiplex PCR. The profile covers under 2.5 million clones, with about 90% appearing a single time and about 0.41% taken by the ten largest. The sequencing input was naive CD4+ T cells from PBMCs. The sample's subset: CD45RA+ positively selected. The receptors stem from a man aged 18-30 years in good health. Some clones in this sample may be carry-over from other donors' samples.

DNA for the CDR3: TGTGCCAGTAGCGACAGGGGTACAGATACGCAGTATTTT. Protein: CASSDRGTDTQYF. V is TRBV19 and J is TRBJ2-3; 8 nucleotides match TRBD1. The J segment lost 3 bases and the V segment lost 6 bases, leaving 2 bases of the junction unmatched. Per the germline V gene, CDR1 is LNHDA and CDR2 is SQIVND (reference sequence). The CDR3 has 13 amino acids.

The chain couples TRBV10-3 to TRBJ2-1; 10 nucleotides line up with TRBD1. The CDR3 is made up of 14 amino acids. CDR1 is ENHRY, CDR2 SYGVKD, per germline. Losses at the gene ends were 5 bases for V and 7 bases for J; bases not matched to a gene: 5. CDR3 loop: CAISSDRGVNEQFF. The CDR3 DNA is TGTGCCATCAGTTCGGACAGGGGGGTTAATGAGCAGTTCTTC.

V is TRBV30 and J is TRBJ2-3; D is perhaps TRBD2 (6 bases). The CDR3 has 11 residues. Germline assignment: CDR1 GTSNPN and CDR2 SVGIG (reference sequence). Trimming left V 4 bases short and J 8 bases short, with 10 bases between. The CDR3 is CAWTEGGTQYF. CDR3 nucleotides: TGTGCCTGGACCGAGGGAGGTACGCAGTATTTT.

CDR3 sequence: CASSSFQGQESYGYTF. The CDR3 bases are TGTGCCAGCAGTTCCTTCCAGGGGCAGGAGTCTTATGGCTACACCTTC. The chain is built from TRBV2 and TRBJ1-2; TRBD1 might be the D (6 bases). The CDR3 extends over 16 amino acids. CDR1 is SNHLY and CDR2 is FYNNEI in the germline V gene. The V end lost 5 bases, the J end lost 5 bases, and 21 bases lay between the germline ends.

Points on this clone: The sample carries other DNA sequences with the same CDR3. The V call is TRBV9, the J call TRBJ2-1; D call uncertain. The length of the CDR3 is 13 residues. Germline lookup yields CDR1 SGDLS and CDR2 YYNGEE. The germline V and J ends were trimmed by 0 bases and 2 bases, with 3 bases remaining between them. CDR3 in amino acids: CASSVAPYNEQFF. Here the CDR3 DNA reads TGTGCCAGCAGCGTAGCTCCCTACAATGAGCAGTTCTTC. Drawing the rest from reference TRBV9 and TRBJ2-1, the complete variable domain is DSGVTQTPKHLITATGQRVTLRCSPRSGDLSVYWYQQSLDQGLQFLIQYYNGEERAKGNILERFSAQQFPDLHSELNLSSLELGDSALYFCASSVAPYNEQFFGPGTRLTVL.

This clone was detected once. V gene TRBV15 combines with J gene TRBJ1-3; D perhaps matches TRBD1 (6 bases). CDR1 and CDR2 (germline): LNHNV, YYDKDF (reference sequence). The CDR3 consists of 14 residues. The V gene lost 9 bases and the J gene lost 2 bases, with 14 bases spanning the gap. For the CDR3, the DNA is TGTGCCACAAGAAAGACAGGCACTGGAAACACCATATATTTT. It yields the protein CATRKTGTGNTIYF.

This clone appeared once. J is TRBJ1-1 and V is TRBV19, with D possibly being TRBD1 (5 bases). Trimming pared 6 bases from V and 1 base from J, leaving 12 bases between. Germline lookup yields CDR1 LNHDA and CDR2 SQIVND (reference sequence). The CDR3 contains 14 residues. CDR3 coding DNA: TGTGCCAGTAGAGGGGTGAGTTCGAACACTGAAGCTTTCTTT. It encodes CASRGVSSNTEAFF.

This clone was counted between two and nine times. This rearrangement joins TRBV28 to TRBJ1-1; the D gene is possibly TRBD1 (5 bases). Looked up from germline, CDR1 is MDHEN and CDR2 is SYDVKM. Between the trimmed V and J ends, which lost 3 bases and 8 bases, there was a span of 10 bases. This CDR3 has 12 residues. CDR3 DNA: TGTGCCAGCAGTTTGGCAGGGTCCGAAGCTTTCTTT. It specifies CASSLAGSEAFF. Full variable domain (remainder filled in from reference TRBV28 and TRBJ1-1): DVKVTQSSRYLVKRTGEKVFLECVQDMDHENMFWYRQDPGLGLRLIYFSYDVKMKEKGDIPEGYSVSREKKERFSLILESASTNQTSMYLCASSLAGSEAFFGQGTRLTVV.

The chain uses TRBV7-8 and TRBJ1-2, with TRBD1 matching 8 bases. The germline V gene encodes CDR1 SGHVS and CDR2 FQNEAQ. This CDR3 comprises 14 residues. Germline trimming cut 5 bases from V and 4 bases from J; bases unmatched to any gene: 6. The CDR3 here is CASSGRGTGYGYTF. As DNA, the CDR3 is TGTGCCAGCAGCGGGAGAGGGACAGGCTATGGCTACACCTTC. Based on the CDR3 plus reference TRBV7-8 and TRBJ1-2, the full variable domain is GAGVSQSPRYKVAKRGQDVALRCDPISGHVSLFWYQQALGQGPEFLTYFQNEAQLDKSGLPSDRFFAERPEGSVSTLKIQRTQQEDSAVYLCASSGRGTGYGYTFGSGTRLTVV.